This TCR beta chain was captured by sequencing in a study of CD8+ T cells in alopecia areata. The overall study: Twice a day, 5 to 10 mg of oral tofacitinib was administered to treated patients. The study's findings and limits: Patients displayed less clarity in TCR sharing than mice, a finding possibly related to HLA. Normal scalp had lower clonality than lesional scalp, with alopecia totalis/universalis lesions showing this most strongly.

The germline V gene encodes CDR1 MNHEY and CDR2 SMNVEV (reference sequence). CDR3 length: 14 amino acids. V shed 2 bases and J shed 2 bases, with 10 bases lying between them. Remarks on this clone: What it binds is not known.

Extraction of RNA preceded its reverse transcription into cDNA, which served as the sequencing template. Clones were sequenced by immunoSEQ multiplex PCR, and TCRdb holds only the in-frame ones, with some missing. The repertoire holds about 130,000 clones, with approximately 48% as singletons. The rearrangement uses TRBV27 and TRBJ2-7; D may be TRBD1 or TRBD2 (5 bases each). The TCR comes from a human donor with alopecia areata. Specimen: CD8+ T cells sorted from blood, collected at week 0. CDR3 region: CASSLEGTPYEQYF. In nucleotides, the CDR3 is TGTGCCAGCAGTTTAGAAGGGACCCCCTACGAGCAGTACTTC.